The 19 T cell receptor beta chains given below trace back to one sample, sequenced in a study of cytomegalovirus exposure and HLA in healthy donors. Clones were sequenced by immunoSEQ multiplex PCR, and TCRdb holds only the in-frame ones, with some missing. The sample has about 43,000 clones; 80% to 95% are singletons. Sequenced: PBMCs. These TCRs come from a young man in good health and CMV-seronegative.

The chain employs TRBV29-1 and TRBJ1-1, with D unclear. V shed 6 bases and J shed 0 bases, with 11 bases lying between them. The CDR3 loop spans 13 amino acids. From germline, CDR1 is SQVTM and CDR2 ANQGSEA. CDR3 DNA sequence: TGCAGCGTCCACGGGAAGCTGAACACTGAAGCTTTCTTT. It yields the protein CSVHGKLNTEAFF.

The chain couples TRBV9 to TRBJ1-3; 7 bases line up with TRBD1. The germline gives CDR1 SGDLS, CDR2 YYNGEE. The CDR3 loop spans 15 amino acids. The ends lost 0 bases at V and 5 bases at J; junction bases unmatched: 5. This CDR3 is CASSVEDRPRNTIYF. The DNA for the CDR3 is TGTGCCAGCAGCGTAGAGGACAGGCCGAGAAACACCATATATTTT. The entire variable domain, with the rest obtained from reference TRBV9 and TRBJ1-3, is as follows: DSGVTQTPKHLITATGQRVTLRCSPRSGDLSVYWYQQSLDQGLQFLIQYYNGEERAKGNILERFSAQQFPDLHSELNLSSLELGDSALYFCASSVEDRPRNTIYFGEGSWLTVV.

CDR3 amino acids: CASSPRQGPSYEQYF. For the CDR3, the DNA is TGTGCCAGCAGTCCCCGACAGGGGCCCTCCTACGAGCAGTACTTC. This chain links TRBV27 with TRBJ2-7, with 8 bases fitting TRBD1. CDR3 length: 15 amino acids. The ends lost 5 bases at V and 0 bases at J; junction bases unmatched: 6. CDR1 MNHEY and CDR2 SMNVEV come from the germline V gene (reference sequence).

This chain joins TRBV11-2 and TRBJ2-5; no definite D call. CDR3 length: 12 residues. Germline assignment: CDR1 SGHAT and CDR2 FQNNGV. Trimming stripped 4 bases from V and 1 base from J, with 4 bases between. CDR3 sequence (DNA): TGTGCCAGCAGCTCCCTCCAAGAGACCCAGTACTTC. This sequence encodes CASSSLQETQYF.

V gene TRBV7-9 combines with J gene TRBJ1-6; D not certain. V was trimmed by 2 bases and J by 8 bases, leaving 13 bases between them. Germline CDR1 is SEHNR and CDR2 is FQNEAQ (reference sequence). The CDR3 consists of 15 residues. The CDR3 loop is CASSLSGPQHSPLHF. The CDR3 DNA reads as TGTGCCAGCAGCTTATCTGGGCCCCAGCATTCACCCCTCCACTTT.

The chain joins TRBV28 to TRBJ1-1; D is unresolved. Germline values: CDR1 MDHEN, CDR2 SYDVKM. The germline V and J ends were trimmed by 5 bases and 3 bases, with 10 bases remaining between them. This CDR3 region has 13 residues. The CDR3 is CASSLTRYTEAFF. The CDR3 DNA follows: TGTGCCAGCAGTCTTACAAGATACACTGAAGCTTTCTTT.

Notes on this clone: The sample carries other DNA sequences with the same CDR3. The CDR3 spells CASSLGGVNTEAFF. The CDR3 bases are TGTGCCAGCAGCTTAGGGGGGGTGAACACTGAAGCTTTCTTT. The chain joins TRBV7-6 to TRBJ1-1, with D perhaps matching TRBD1 (5 bases). The CDR3 sequence is 14 residues long. V lost 1 base, J lost 0 bases, and 6 bases lay in between. Germline CDR1 and CDR2: SGHVS and FNYEAQ.

The CDR3 spells CASSPFPADTQYF. DNA for the CDR3: TGCGCCAGCAGCCCATTCCCTGCGGATACGCAGTATTTT. The V call is TRBV5-1, the J call TRBJ2-3, with D uncertain. V dropped 4 bases and J dropped 6 bases, with 12 bases sitting between them. Per the germline V gene, CDR1 is SGHRS and CDR2 is YFSETQ. The CDR3 runs to 13 residues. The variable domain in full, completed from reference TRBV5-1 and TRBJ2-3, reads KAGVTQTPRYLIKTRGQQVTLSCSPISGHRSVSWYQQTPGQGLQFLFEYFSETQRNKGNFPGRFSGRQFSNSRSEMNVSTLELGDSALYLCASSPFPADTQYFGPGTRLTVL.

The chain combines TRBV9 with TRBJ2-2; the D gene is possibly TRBD2 (5 bases). This CDR3 is 12 amino acids long. From germline, CDR1 is SGDLS and CDR2 YYNGEE. The V end lost 2 bases, the J end lost 7 bases, and 6 bases lay between the germline ends. As DNA, the CDR3 is TGTGCCAGCAGCGTCGCGGGCGGGGAGCTGTTTTTT. Translation: CASSVAGGELFF.

The chain couples TRBV27 to TRBJ1-6; 8 bases line up with TRBD1. This CDR3 has 19 residues. Germline CDR1 and CDR2: MNHEY and SMNVEV (reference sequence). With 5 bases clipped from V and 3 bases from J, the junction kept 15 bases outside the gene matches. The CDR3 DNA reads TGTGCCAGCAGTCCCACCGACCCCCCGACAGGGGTCTATAATTCACCCCTCCACTTT. Translated: CASSPTDPPTGVYNSPLHF.

The gene calls are TRBV29-1 and TRBJ2-1, with D perhaps TRBD2 (6 bases). This CDR3 has 16 amino acids. Trimming left V 3 bases short and J 6 bases short, with 21 bases between. In germline, CDR1 is SQVTM, CDR2 ANQGSEA. The CDR3 spells CSVDWRGTPRGNEQFF. CDR3 in DNA: TGCAGCGTTGACTGGAGGGGAACCCCTCGGGGCAATGAGCAGTTCTTC.

This chain links TRBV2 with TRBJ1-6, with unresolved D. V dropped 4 bases and J dropped 10 bases, with 5 bases sitting between them. Germline assignment: CDR1 SNHLY and CDR2 FYNNEI. The CDR3 is made up of 11 amino acids. This CDR3 reads CASSVLSPLHF. The CDR3 DNA reads TGTGCCAGCAGTGTTCTCTCACCCCTCCACTTT.

This clone appeared once. The V call is TRBV2, the J call TRBJ1-4; possibly TRBD1 for D (6 bases). Per germline, CDR1 SNHLY and CDR2 FYNNEI. This CDR3 has 12 residues. Trimming cost V 10 bases and J 7 bases, with 13 bases left between them. The CDR3 reads CAIRDNAEKLFF. The CDR3 nucleotides are TGTGCCATCAGGGACAACGCTGAAAAACTGTTTTTT. The full variable domain, with the rest looked up from reference TRBV2 and TRBJ1-4, is EPEVTQTPSHQVTQMGQEVILRCVPISNHLYFYWYRQILGQKVEFLVSFYNNEISEKSEIFDDQFSVERPDGSNFTLKIRSTKLEDSAMYFCAIRDNAEKLFFGSGTQLSVL.

This chain connects TRBV7-9 to TRBJ2-2; 9 nucleotides align to TRBD1. Germline assignment: CDR1 SEHNR and CDR2 FQNEAQ (reference sequence). Losses at the gene ends were 2 bases for V and 0 bases for J; bases not matched to a gene: 4. The CDR3 consists of 17 residues. CDR3 in DNA: TGTGCCAGCAGCTTAATGGACAGGGGAGCGAACACCGGGGAGCTGTTTTTT. It specifies CASSLMDRGANTGELFF.

The CDR3 coding sequence is TGTGCCAGCAGCTTAGTCGGCAGGGGAAATCAGCCCCAGCATTTT. Amino acids: CASSLVGRGNQPQHF. The chain joins TRBV7-9 to TRBJ1-5; D might be TRBD1 (6 bases). The germline V gene has CDR1 SEHNR and CDR2 FQNEAQ (reference sequence). The length of the CDR3 is 15 residues. V was shortened by 1 base and J by 4 bases, with 11 bases between the two germline ends.

This clone was detected a few times. This chain connects TRBV6-5 to TRBJ2-2; D is undetermined. Germline loops: CDR1 MNHEY, CDR2 SVGAGI. V was pared by 6 bases and J by 1 base, with 9 bases between. The CDR3 has 14 residues. CDR3 sequence reads: CASSPGWNTGELFF. The CDR3 region has the DNA TGTGCCAGCAGCCCCGGGTGGAACACCGGGGAGCTGTTTTTT.

A word on this clone: The junction and the germline gene differ at one end; a read error may be behind it. The chain couples TRBV6-6 to TRBJ2-2, with D maybe TRBD2 (5 bases). Germline CDR1 and CDR2: MNHNY and SVGAGI (reference sequence). This CDR3 comprises 15 residues. CDR3 residues: CASSYLDWNTGELFF. The CDR3 DNA is TGTGCCAGCAGCTACTTGGACTGGAACACCGGGGAGCTGTTTTTT.

This clone was counted between two and nine times. The chain couples TRBV6-4 to TRBJ2-3; TRBD2 is a possible D gene (6 bases). Trimming shortened V by 0 bases and J by 4 bases, and 17 bases separated the two germline ends. The CDR3 loop spans 17 amino acids. Germline values: CDR1 MRHNA, CDR2 SNTAGT. CDR3 nucleotide sequence: TGTGCCAGCAGTGACTCGGCCGGGGGAGGAGGGCCAGATACGCAGTATTTT. This encodes CASSDSAGGGGPDTQYF.

The DNA of the CDR3 is TGTGCCAGCAGCTCGGACAGGAGTGGTGCGGATGAGCAGTTCTTC. Its protein product is CASSSDRSGADEQFF. The rearrangement uses TRBV5-5 and TRBJ2-1, with TRBD1 identical over 7 bases. The V and J ends lost 3 bases and 8 bases, in that order; junction bases with no gene match: 11. This CDR3 region has 15 residues. The germline gives CDR1 SGHKS, CDR2 YYEKEE (reference sequence).